The 13 T cell receptor beta chains below come from one sample, sequenced in a study of control samples from healthy donors and cancer patients (dated by TCRdb to about 2020). The receptor library was made with the immunoSEQ multiplex PCR assay. This immuneACCESS table, as held by TCRdb, lists in-frame sequences with V and J called but not all clones. Of the missing ones, under half trace to an unresolved V gene in checked studies; the others have no known cause. The sample profile shows 100,000 to 150,000 clones; roughly nine tenths of them were found once. Of the sample, about 1.8% is held by the ten largest clones. The sequencing input was blood. All receptors come from a man between 18 and 29 years old in good health.

CDR3 protein: CASSPNAGTPFSGNTIYF. CDR3 bases: TGCGCCAGCAGCCCAAACGCCGGGACACCTTTCTCTGGAAACACCATATATTTT. The chain couples TRBV5-1 to TRBJ1-3; D perhaps matches TRBD1 (6 bases). Germline V gives CDR1 SGHRS, CDR2 YFSETQ. Trimming removed 4 bases at V and 0 bases at J, with 20 bases between. This CDR3 comprises 18 residues.

The chain links TRBV4-3 to TRBJ2-1; 8 positions agree with TRBD2. The junction had 8 bases not matched to a gene; V was cut back by 3 bases and J by 4 bases. The germline gives CDR1 LGHNA, CDR2 YSLEER. This CDR3 has 16 amino acids. CDR3 loop: CASSHQLADVYNEQFF. For the CDR3, the DNA is TGCGCCAGCAGCCACCAACTAGCGGATGTTTACAATGAGCAGTTCTTC.

This chain links TRBV10-3 with TRBJ2-3, with 7 nucleotides matching TRBD2. The CDR3 is made up of 12 amino acids. The ends lost 9 bases at V and 3 bases at J; junction bases unmatched: 3. Germline-derived CDR1 and CDR2 are ENHRY and SYGVKD. As DNA, the CDR3 is TGTGCCATTTCTAGCGGAACAGATACGCAGTATTTT. Protein product: CAISSGTDTQYF.

The chain carries TRBV4-1 and TRBJ1-6; D might be TRBD1 (6 bases). The CDR3 has 18 residues. Per the germline V gene, CDR1 is MGHRA and CDR2 is YSYEKL. V lost 1 base and J 7 bases, leaving 20 bases between the germline ends. The CDR3 is CASSQVKGRAGENSPLHF. The CDR3 nucleotides read TGCGCCAGCAGCCAAGTAAAGGGGCGGGCAGGGGAAAATTCACCCCTCCACTTT.

V and J are TRBV10-3 and TRBJ1-3; no reliable D call. The V and J ends lost 6 bases and 0 bases respectively, with 9 bases between them. The CDR3 length is 14 residues. Germline V lookup: CDR1 ENHRY, CDR2 SYGVKD. The CDR3 bases are TGTGCCATCAGAGACCAGAACTCTGGAAACACCATATATTTT. As protein: CAIRDQNSGNTIYF.

The chain joins TRBV9 to TRBJ2-5, with D possibly TRBD2 on 5 matching bases. CDR1 is SGDLS, CDR2 YYNGEE, per germline. This CDR3 has 14 amino acids. The V gene lost 3 bases and the J gene lost 0 bases, with 9 bases spanning the gap. The CDR3 region is CASSADWDQETQYF. The CDR3 region has the DNA TGTGCCAGCAGCGCGGACTGGGACCAAGAGACCCAGTACTTC.

The chain employs TRBV3-1 (or the pseudogene TRBV3-2) and TRBJ1-2; TRBD1 is a possible D gene (5 bases). Germline loops: CDR1 LGHDT, CDR2 YNNKEL (reference sequence). The ends were cut back, 2 bases at V and 4 bases at J, with 14 bases in the middle. There are 15 residues in the CDR3. CDR3 bases: TGTGCCAGCAGCCAATTTGCCCAGGGCTTCTATGGCTACACCTTC. This encodes CASSQFAQGFYGYTF.

The V and J genes are TRBV5-6 and TRBJ1-3; D is undetermined. With 4 bases removed from V and 2 bases from J, the gap between germline ends came to 13 bases. The CDR3 extends over 15 amino acids. Germline CDR1 SGHDT, CDR2 YYEEEE. The CDR3 loop reads CASSTRGGAGNTIYF. In DNA form, the CDR3 reads TGTGCCAGCAGCACTCGTGGCGGGGCTGGAAACACCATATATTTT.

The chain links TRBV14 to TRBJ1-1, with D possibly being TRBD1 (5 bases). The V gene lost 1 base and the J gene lost 5 bases, with 17 bases spanning the gap. CDR3 length: 16 residues. Per germline, CDR1 SGHDN and CDR2 FVKESK. CDR3 coding DNA: TGTGCCAGCAGCCAAGTTTGGGGCCTCCGGGGTACTGAAGCTTTCTTT. Its protein is CASSQVWGLRGTEAFF.

This sequence joins TRBV11-1 and TRBJ2-1, with 8 bases aligning to TRBD2. Germline CDR1 reads SGHAT; CDR2 reads FQDESV (reference sequence). The CDR3 totals 16 residues. The V segment lost 2 bases and the J segment 6 bases; nucleotides outside the gene matches: 9. In DNA, the CDR3 is TGTGCCAGCAGCTTAAGGTCGGGGACTAGGAGCAATGAGCAGTTCTTC. The encoded protein is CASSLRSGTRSNEQFF.

The V and J genes are TRBV7-9 and TRBJ1-5; TRBD1 agrees at 8 bases. V dropped 3 bases and J dropped 5; count of bases not matched to a gene: 3. Looked up from germline, CDR1 is SEHNR and CDR2 is FQNEAQ (reference sequence). The CDR3 has 14 amino acids. CDR3 sequence reads: CASSFLTGDQPQHF. CDR3 nucleotide sequence: TGTGCCAGCAGCTTTTTGACAGGGGATCAGCCCCAGCATTTT.

In the case of this clone: Relative to the germline gene, one junction end is altered; a read error may explain this. This chain joins TRBV7-9 and TRBJ1-3; 11 bases are shared with TRBD1. CDR1 and CDR2 (germline): SEHNR, FQNEAQ (reference sequence). The CDR3 runs to 14 residues. CDR3 loop: CASSSRDRGASDDF. DNA for the CDR3: TGTGCCAGCAGCTCCCGGGACAGGGGGGCGAGTGACGATTTT.

V and J are TRBV12-3 or TRBV12-4 and TRBJ1-1; TRBD1 might be the D (5 bases). This CDR3 comprises 12 residues. The ends were cut back, 3 bases at V and 4 bases at J, with 6 bases in the middle. CDR3 residues: CASSFGGTEAFF. Here the CDR3 DNA reads TGTGCCAGCAGTTTCGGGGGCACTGAAGCTTTCTTT.